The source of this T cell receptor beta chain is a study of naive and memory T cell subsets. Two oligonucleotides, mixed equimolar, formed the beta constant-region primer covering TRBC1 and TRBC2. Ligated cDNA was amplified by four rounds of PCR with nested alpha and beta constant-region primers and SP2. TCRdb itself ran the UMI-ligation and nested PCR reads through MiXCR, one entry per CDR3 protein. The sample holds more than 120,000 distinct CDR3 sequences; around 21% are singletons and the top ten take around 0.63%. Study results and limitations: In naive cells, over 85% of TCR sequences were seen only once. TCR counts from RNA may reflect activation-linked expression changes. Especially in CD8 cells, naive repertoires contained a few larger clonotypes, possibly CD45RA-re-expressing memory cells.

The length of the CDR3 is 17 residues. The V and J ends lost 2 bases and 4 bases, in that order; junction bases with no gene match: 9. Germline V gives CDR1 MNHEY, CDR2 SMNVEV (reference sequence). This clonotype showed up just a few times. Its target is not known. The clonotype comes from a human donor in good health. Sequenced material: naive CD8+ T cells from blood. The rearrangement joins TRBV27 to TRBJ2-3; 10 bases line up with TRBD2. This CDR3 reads CASSLIAGGSLADTQYF. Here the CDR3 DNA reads TGTGCCAGCAGTTTAATAGCGGGAGGCTCCCTTGCAGATACGCAGTATTTT.